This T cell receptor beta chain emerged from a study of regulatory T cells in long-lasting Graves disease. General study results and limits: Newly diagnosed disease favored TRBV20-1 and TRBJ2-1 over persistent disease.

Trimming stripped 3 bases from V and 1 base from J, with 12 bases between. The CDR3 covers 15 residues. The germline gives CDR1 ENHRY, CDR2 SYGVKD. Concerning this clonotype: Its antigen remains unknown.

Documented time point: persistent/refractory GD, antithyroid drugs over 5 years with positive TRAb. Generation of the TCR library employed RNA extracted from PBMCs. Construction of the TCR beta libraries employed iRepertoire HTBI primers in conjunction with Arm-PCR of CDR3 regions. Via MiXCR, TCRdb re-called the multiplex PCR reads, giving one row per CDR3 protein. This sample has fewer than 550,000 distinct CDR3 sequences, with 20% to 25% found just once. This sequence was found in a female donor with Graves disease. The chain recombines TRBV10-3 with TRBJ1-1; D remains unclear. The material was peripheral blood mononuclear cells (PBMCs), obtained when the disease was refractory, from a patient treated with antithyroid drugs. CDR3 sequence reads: CAISDTLSRNTEAFF. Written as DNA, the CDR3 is TGTGCCATCAGTGACACCTTGTCGAGGAACACTGAAGCTTTCTTT.